This T cell receptor beta chain was sequenced in a study of CD8 T cells in Susac syndrome. Overall study: Of the sequenced Susac syndrome patients, six had active disease and eight were in remission.

Patients with Susac syndrome met the recently defined diagnostic criteria for definite or probable disease. The CD8+ and CD4+ T cells were negatively isolated, with the TEMRA cells enriched by FACS. Trimming left V 0 bases short and J 6 bases short, with 6 bases between. CDR3 length equals 13 residues. In germline, CDR1 is PRHDT, CDR2 FYEKMQ (reference sequence). The authors reverse transcribed 0.5 to 1 ug RNA with random hexamers. TCR beta CDR3 was amplified by immunoSEQ covering 54 Vbeta and 13 Jbeta. One entry per CDR3 protein, called by TCRdb with MiXCR from the immunoSEQ multiplex PCR reads. The sample lists 150,000 to 200,000 distinct CDR3 sequences, over 90% occurring once. This clonotype was found a few times.

The rearrangement joins TRBV13 to TRBJ2-1; D gene ambiguous. The TCR was taken from a human donor with Susac syndrome. The specimen was CD4+ T cells from PBMCs. CDR3: CASSLGGVNEQFF. DNA for the CDR3: TGTGCCAGCAGCTTAGGTGGGGTCAATGAGCAGTTCTTC. Filled out from reference TRBV13 and TRBJ2-1, the complete variable domain reads AAGVIQSPRHLIKEKRETATLKCYPIPRHDTVYWYQQGPGQDPQFLISFYEKMQSDKGSIPDRFSAQQFSDYHSELNMSSLELGDSALYFCASSLGGVNEQFFGPGTRLTVL.